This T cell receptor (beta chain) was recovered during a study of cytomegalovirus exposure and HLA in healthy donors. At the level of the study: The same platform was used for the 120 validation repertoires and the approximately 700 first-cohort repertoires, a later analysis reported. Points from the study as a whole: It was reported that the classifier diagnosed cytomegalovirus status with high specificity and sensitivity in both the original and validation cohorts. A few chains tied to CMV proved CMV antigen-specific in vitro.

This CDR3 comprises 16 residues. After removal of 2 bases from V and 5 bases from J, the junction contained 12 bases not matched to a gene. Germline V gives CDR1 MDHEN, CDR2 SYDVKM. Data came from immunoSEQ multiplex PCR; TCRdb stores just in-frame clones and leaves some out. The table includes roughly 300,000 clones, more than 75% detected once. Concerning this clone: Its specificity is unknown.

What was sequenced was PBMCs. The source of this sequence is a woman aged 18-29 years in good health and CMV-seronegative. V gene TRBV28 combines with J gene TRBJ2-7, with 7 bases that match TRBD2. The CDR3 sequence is CASSLVMAGAAHEQYF. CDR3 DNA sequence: TGTGCCAGCAGTTTAGTCATGGCGGGAGCGGCCCACGAGCAGTACTTC.